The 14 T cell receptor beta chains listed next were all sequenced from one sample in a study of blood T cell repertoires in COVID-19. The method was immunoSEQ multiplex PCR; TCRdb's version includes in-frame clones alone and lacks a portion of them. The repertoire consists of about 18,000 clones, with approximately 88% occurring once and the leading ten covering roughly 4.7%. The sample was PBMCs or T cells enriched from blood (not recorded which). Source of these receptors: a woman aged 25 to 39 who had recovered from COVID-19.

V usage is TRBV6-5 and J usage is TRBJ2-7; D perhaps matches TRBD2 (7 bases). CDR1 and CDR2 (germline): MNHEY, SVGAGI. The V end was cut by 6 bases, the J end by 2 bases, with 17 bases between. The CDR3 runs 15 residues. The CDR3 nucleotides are TGTGCCAGCAGGCAGACGGGGGGCGCAACCTACGAGCAGTACTTC. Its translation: CASRQTGGATYEQYF.

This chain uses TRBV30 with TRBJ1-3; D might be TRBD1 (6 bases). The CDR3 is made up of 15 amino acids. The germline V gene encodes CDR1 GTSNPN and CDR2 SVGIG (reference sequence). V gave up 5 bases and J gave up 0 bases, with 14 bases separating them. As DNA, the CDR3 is TGTGCCTGGCACAAGGACAGACTCTCTGGAAACACCATATATTTT. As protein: CAWHKDRLSGNTIYF.

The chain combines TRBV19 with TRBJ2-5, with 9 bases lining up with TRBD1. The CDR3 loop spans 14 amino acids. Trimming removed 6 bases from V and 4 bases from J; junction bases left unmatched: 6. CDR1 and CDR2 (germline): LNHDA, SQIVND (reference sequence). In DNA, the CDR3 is TGTGCCAGTAGCACAGGGGGCGAGGGAGAGACCCAGTACTTC. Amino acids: CASSTGGEGETQYF.

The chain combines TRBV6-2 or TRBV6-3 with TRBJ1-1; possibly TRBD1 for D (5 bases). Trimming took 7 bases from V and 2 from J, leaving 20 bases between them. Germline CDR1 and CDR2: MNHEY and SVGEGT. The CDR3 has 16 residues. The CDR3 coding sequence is TGTGCCAGCATCTACTCGATGGAGGGGCGAAACACTGAAGCTTTCTTT. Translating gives CASIYSMEGRNTEAFF.

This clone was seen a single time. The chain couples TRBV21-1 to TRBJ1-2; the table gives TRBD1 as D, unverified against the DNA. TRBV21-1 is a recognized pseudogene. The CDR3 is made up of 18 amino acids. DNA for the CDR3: TGTGCCAGCAGCCCGAGGCCCAACCAGGGGGCGCGGATCTATGGCTACACCTTC. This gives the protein CASSPRPNQGARIYGYTF.

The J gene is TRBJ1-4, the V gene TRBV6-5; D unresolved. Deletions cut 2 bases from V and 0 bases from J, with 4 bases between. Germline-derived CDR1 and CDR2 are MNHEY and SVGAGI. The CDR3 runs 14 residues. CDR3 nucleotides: TGTGCCAGCAGTTACCTCGCAACTAATGAAAAACTGTTTTTT. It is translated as CASSYLATNEKLFF.

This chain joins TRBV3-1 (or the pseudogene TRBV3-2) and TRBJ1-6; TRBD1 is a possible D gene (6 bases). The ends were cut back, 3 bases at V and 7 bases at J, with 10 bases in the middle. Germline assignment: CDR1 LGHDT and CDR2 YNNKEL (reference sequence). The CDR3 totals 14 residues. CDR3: CASSHSGENSPLHF. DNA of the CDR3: TGTGCCAGCAGCCATTCAGGGGAGAATTCACCCCTCCACTTT.

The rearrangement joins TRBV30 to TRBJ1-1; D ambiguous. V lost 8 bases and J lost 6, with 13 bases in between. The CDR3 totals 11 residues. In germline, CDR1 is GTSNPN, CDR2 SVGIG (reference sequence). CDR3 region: CAGIRGAEAFF. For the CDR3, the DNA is TGTGCCGGGATCCGGGGAGCTGAAGCTTTCTTT. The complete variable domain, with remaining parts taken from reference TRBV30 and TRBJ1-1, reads SQTIHQWPATLVQPVGSPLSLECTVEGTSNPNLYWYRQAAGRGLQLLFYSVGIGQISSEVPQNLSASRPQDRQFILSSKKLLLSDSGFYLCAGIRGAEAFFGQGTRLTVV.

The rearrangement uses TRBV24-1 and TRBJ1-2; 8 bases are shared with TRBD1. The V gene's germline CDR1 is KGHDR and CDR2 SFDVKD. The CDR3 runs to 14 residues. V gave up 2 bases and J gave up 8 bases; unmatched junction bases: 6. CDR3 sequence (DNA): TGTGCCACCAGTGATTCGGACAGGGCGGAGGGCTACACCTTC. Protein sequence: CATSDSDRAEGYTF.

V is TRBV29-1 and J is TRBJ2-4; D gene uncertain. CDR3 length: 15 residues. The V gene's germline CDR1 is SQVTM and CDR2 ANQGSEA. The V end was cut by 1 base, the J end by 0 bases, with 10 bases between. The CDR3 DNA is TGCAGCGTTGAAGGTCAGGCAGAAGCCAAAAACATTCAGTACTTC. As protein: CSVEGQAEAKNIQYF.

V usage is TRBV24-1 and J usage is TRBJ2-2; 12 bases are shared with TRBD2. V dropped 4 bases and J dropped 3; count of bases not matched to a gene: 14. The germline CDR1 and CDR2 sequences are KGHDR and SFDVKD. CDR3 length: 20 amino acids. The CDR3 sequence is CATSDPTSGGRPRDTGELFF. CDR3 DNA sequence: TGTGCCACCAGTGACCCCACTAGCGGGGGGAGGCCCCGAGACACCGGGGAGCTGTTTTTT.

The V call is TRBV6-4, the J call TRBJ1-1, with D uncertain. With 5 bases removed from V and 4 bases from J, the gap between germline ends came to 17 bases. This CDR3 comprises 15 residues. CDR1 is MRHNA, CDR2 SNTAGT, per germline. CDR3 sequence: CASSPSSLGSTEAFF. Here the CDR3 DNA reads TGTGCCAGCAGTCCCTCGTCTCTCGGGAGCACTGAAGCTTTCTTT.

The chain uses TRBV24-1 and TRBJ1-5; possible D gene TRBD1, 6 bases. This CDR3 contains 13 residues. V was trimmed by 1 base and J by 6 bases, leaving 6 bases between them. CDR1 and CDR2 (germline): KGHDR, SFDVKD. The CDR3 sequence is CATSDLGGQPQHF. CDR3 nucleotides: TGTGCCACCAGTGATTTAGGGGGTCAGCCCCAGCATTTT.

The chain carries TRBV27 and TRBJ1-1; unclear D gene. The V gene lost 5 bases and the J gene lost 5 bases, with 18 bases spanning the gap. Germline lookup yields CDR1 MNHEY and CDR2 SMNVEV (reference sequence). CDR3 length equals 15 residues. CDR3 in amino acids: CASSQRRAVRTEAFF. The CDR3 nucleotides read TGTGCCAGCAGTCAGAGGCGGGCGGTTAGGACTGAAGCTTTCTTT.